The following is a T cell receptor (beta chain) sequence with its context. Its antigen is unidentified. This sample is part of a study of CD8 T cells in ankylosing spondylitis. Trimming removed 11 bases from V and 4 bases from J; junction bases left unmatched: 11. The CDR3 covers 14 residues. Per germline, CDR1 MDHEN and CDR2 SYDVKM. Molecular-barcoded quantitative 5'-RACE produced these TCR beta libraries. TCRdb reprocessed the 5' RACE reads via MiXCR and lists one record per CDR3 protein. This repertoire shows about 800,000 distinct CDR3 sequences, roughly 10% found once; its top ten account for less than 0.65%. Study results and limitations: Characteristic, it appeared, of ankylosing spondylitis blood was a TCR beta motif of fewer than 10 highly homologous variants. Some motif variants were previously reported in reactive arthritis synovial fluid and blood. The authors found the disease-linked clones to be CD8+ and relatively rare in peripheral blood.

What was sequenced was blood, either unsorted or a sorted T cell fraction (not recorded which). This clonotype was obtained from a male donor with ankylosing spondylitis. This chain uses TRBV28 with TRBJ1-3; 7 positions agree with TRBD1. The CDR3 DNA is TGTGCCGCGAGACAGGGATTTTCAGGAAACACCATATATTTT. Protein: CAARQGFSGNTIYF.